This TCR beta chain was observed in a study of post-analysis software for immune sequencing data. Background on the study: There were relapsing-remitting, secondary progressive and progressive-relapsing multiple sclerosis among the disease courses included. Study conclusions and caveats: Included in a set of roughly five TRBV segments more frequent in patients than controls were TRBV5-6, TRBV5-1 and TRBV20-1. When compared against controls, multiple sclerosis patients showed significantly lower normalized Chao1 diversity.

This CDR3 is built from 16 residues. The junction had 5 bases not matched to a gene; V was cut back by 1 base and J by 2 bases. Germline V CDR1 and CDR2: LGHNA, YNFKEQ. Prepared TCR beta cDNA libraries contained unique molecular identifiers. T cells numbering roughly 0.9 to 10 million yielded cDNA molecules that totaled approximately 500,000. MiXCR was run by TCRdb on the PCR reads, yielding one entry per CDR3 protein. The sample contains about 500,000 distinct CDR3 sequences, around 40% of which appear only once. This clonotype was seen more than once but under ten times. Its antigen is not identified.

The chain combines TRBV4-2 with TRBJ2-1; TRBD1 matches 7 bases. Material for sequencing was blood. The sequence came from a girl aged 10-17 years with multiple sclerosis. CDR3 in DNA: TGTGCCAGCAGCCAAGGAGACAGGGTTACCTACAATGAGCAGTTCTTC. Amino acids: CASSQGDRVTYNEQFF.